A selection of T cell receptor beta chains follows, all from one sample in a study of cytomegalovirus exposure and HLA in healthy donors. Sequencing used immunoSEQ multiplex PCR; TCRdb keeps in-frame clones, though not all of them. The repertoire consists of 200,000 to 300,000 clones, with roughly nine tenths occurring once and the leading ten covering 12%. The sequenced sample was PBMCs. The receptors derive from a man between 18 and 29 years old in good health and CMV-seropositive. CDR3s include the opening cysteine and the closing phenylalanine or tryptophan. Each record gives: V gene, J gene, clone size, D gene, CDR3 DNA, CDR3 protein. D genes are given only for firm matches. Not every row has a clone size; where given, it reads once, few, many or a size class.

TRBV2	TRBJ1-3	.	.	TGTGCCAGCAGTGAAGAGCAGGGATTTGGGGGCGGAAACACCATATATTTT	CASSEEQGFGGGNTIYF
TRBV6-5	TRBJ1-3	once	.	TGTGCCAGCAGTTCCAGCGCGCTCTCTGGAAACACCATATATTTT	CASSSSALSGNTIYF
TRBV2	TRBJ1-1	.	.	TGTGCCAGCAGATCCGGCACCTTGAACACTGAAGCTTTCTTT	CASRSGTLNTEAFF
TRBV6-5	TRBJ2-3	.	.	TGTGCCAGCAGTTACGGGCTACACTATACGCAGTATTTT	CASSYGLHYTQYF
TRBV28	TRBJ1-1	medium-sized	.	TGTGCCAGCAGTTCCTCACAGGGGAACACTGAAGCTTTCTTT	CASSSSQGNTEAFF
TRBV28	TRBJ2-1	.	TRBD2	TGTGCCAGCAGACGACTAGCGGGAGACTATGAGCAGTTCTTC	CASRRLAGDYEQFF
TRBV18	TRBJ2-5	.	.	TGTGCCAGCTCACCCCCCTCGGGCAGGGAGACCCAGTACTTC	CASSPPSGRETQYF
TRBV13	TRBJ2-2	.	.	TGTGCCAGCAGCCCCTCCAGGGTCCCGAACACCGGGGAGCTGTTTTTT	CASSPSRVPNTGELFF
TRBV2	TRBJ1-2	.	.	TGTGCCAGCAGTGAACGGTCCCTACGGCCCGCCGGCTACACCTTC	CASSERSLRPAGYTF
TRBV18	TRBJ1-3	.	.	TGTGCCAGCTCACCCCGGGCCCCGGACGGGAACTCTGGAAACACCATATATTTT	CASSPRAPDGNSGNTIYF
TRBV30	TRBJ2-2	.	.	TGTGCCTGGAGTGGAAAAAGACTACCCACCGGGGAGCTGTTTTTT	CAWSGKRLPTGELFF
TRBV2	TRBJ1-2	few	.	TGTGCCAGCAGTGACCAGGCCTATGGCTACACCTTC	CASSDQAYGYTF
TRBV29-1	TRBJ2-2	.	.	TGCAGCGCTGGCCTAGTTGAGGGGGGCACCGGGGAGCTGTTTTTT	CSAGLVEGGTGELFF
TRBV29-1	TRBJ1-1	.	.	TGCAGCGTTGAAGTTTGGCAGGGAAAGATGAACACTGAAGCTTTCTTT	CSVEVWQGKMNTEAFF
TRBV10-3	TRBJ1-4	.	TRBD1	TGTGCCATCAGAGACAGGGAAGATGAAAAACTGTTTTTT	CAIRDREDEKLFF
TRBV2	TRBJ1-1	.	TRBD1	TGTGCCAGCAGTGGGGACAGCACTGAAGCTTTCTTT	CASSGDSTEAFF
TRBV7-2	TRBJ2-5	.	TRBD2	TGTGCCAGCAGCTCCGGGACTAGTGGAGAGACCCAGTACTTC	CASSSGTSGETQYF
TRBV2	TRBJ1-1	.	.	TGTGCCAGCCGTAAGACGAACACTGAAGCTTTCTTT	CASRKTNTEAFF
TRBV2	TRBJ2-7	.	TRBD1	TGTGCCAGCAGGTTACAGGGGGAGTCCTACGAGCAGTACTTC	CASRLQGESYEQYF
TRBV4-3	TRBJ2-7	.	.	TGCGCCAGCAGCCAAGATCTTGGGGTTGCCTACGAGCAGTACTTC	CASSQDLGVAYEQYF
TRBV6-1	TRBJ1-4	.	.	TGTGCCAGCAGCCAGGACCCGACTAATGAAAAACTGTTTTTT	CASSQDPTNEKLFF
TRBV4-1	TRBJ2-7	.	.	TGCGCCAGCAGCCAAGGTGCCCTGAGAGGGCCGGGCGAGCAGTACTTC	CASSQGALRGPGEQYF
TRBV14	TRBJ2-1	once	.	TGTGCCAGCAGCCAATATTGGGGGAACGAGCAGTTCTTC	CASSQYWGNEQFF
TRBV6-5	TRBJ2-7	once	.	TGTGCCAGCAGTTACTCGACCAGTTCAATGTCCTACGAGCAGTACTTC	CASSYSTSSMSYEQYF
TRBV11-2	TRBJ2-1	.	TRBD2	TGTGCCAGCAGCCCGAGGACTAGCGGGAGGTTTAGCAATGAGCAGTTCTTC	CASSPRTSGRFSNEQFF
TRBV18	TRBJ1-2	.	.	TGTGCCAGCTCACCGGCGGGGTCCTATGGCTACACCTTC	CASSPAGSYGYTF
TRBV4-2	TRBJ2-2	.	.	TGTGCCAGCAGCCAAACCTGGAACACCGGGGAGCTGTTTTTT	CASSQTWNTGELFF
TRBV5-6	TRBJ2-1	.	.	TGTGCCAGCAGGCAGGAGCGGGTGTACAATGAGCAGTTCTTC	CASRQERVYNEQFF
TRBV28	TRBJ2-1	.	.	TGTGCCAGCAGTATTGGGGGGAGCGATGAGCAGTTCTTC	CASSIGGSDEQFF
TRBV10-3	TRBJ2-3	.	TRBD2	TGTGCCATCAGTGAGTTCGAACTAGCGGAGGATACGCAGTATTTT	CAISEFELAEDTQYF
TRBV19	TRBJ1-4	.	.	TGTGCCAGTAGTATAGATAGTCGTGACAGGAGAGGAGAAAAACTGTTTTTT	CASSIDSRDRRGEKLFF
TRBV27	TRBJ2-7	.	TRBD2	TGTGCCAGCAGTCCCGGACTAGCGGTGTACGAGCAGTACTTC	CASSPGLAVYEQYF
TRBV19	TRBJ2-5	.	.	TGTGCCAGTAGTATGGGGGGCCTGGAGACCCAGTACTTC	CASSMGGLETQYF
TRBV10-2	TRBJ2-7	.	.	TGCGCCAGCAGGAAACCAGCAGTATACGAGCAGTACTTC	CASRKPAVYEQYF
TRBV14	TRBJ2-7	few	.	TGTGCCAGCAGGGTGCTGAACGAGCAGTACTTC	CASRVLNEQYF
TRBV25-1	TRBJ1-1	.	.	TGTGCCAGCAGTGACAGGGTCATGGGGACTGAAGCTTTCTTT	CASSDRVMGTEAFF
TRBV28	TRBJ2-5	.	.	TGTGCCACCACCAAAGCGGGCACCCGATCCCAAGAGACCCAGTACTTC	CATTKAGTRSQETQYF
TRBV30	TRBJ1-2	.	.	TGTGCCTGGGGAAGGGGTTGGTATGGCTACACCTTC	CAWGRGWYGYTF
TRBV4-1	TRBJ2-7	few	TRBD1	TGCGCCAGCAGCCGCGGGACAGGCTCCTACGAGCAGTACTTC	CASSRGTGSYEQYF